The 27 T cell receptor beta chains presented below share a single source sample, sequenced in a study of regulatory T cells in long-lasting Graves disease. Combining iRepertoire HTBI primers with Arm-PCR of CDR3 regions, the authors built TCR beta libraries. TCRdb reprocessed the multiplex PCR reads with MiXCR, giving one entry per CDR3 protein. Altogether roughly 360,000 distinct CDR3 sequences are present, roughly 10% being singletons, with the ten largest covering under 20%. Documented time point: newly diagnosed GD, antithyroid drugs for less than 3 months. PBMC-extracted RNA yielded the TCR library. The data were also submitted as part of a second study, on T cells in Graves' hyperthyroidism and ophthalmopathy.

This sample comprised peripheral blood mononuclear cells (PBMCs), obtained at new diagnosis, from a patient treated with antithyroid drugs. Receptors originate from a young woman with Graves disease.

This clonotype came up many times. The rearrangement uses TRBV12-5 and TRBJ1-2; 8 nucleotides agree with TRBD1. This CDR3 contains 15 residues. Trimming removed 1 base from V and 0 bases from J; junction bases left unmatched: 1. Germline CDR1 and CDR2: LGHNT and FRNRAP. CDR3 bases: TGTGCTAGTGGTTTGGGGACAGGGACTAACTATGGCTACACCTTC. Amino acids: CASGLGTGTNYGYTF.

This clonotype came up many times. The J gene is TRBJ1-1, the V gene TRBV6-2 or TRBV6-3; no reliable D call. The CDR3 extends over 15 amino acids. Germline V gives CDR1 MNHEY, CDR2 SVGEGT. Trimming took 0 bases from V and 0 from J, leaving 8 bases between them. Here the CDR3 reads CASSYSVSMNTEAFF. The CDR3 nucleotides read TGTGCCAGCAGTTACTCGGTCAGCATGAACACTGAAGCTTTCTTT.

This clonotype was observed a handful of times. The chain recombines TRBV29-1 with TRBJ2-3; unclear D gene. V lost 3 bases and J 6 bases, leaving 4 bases between the germline ends. Germline assignment: CDR1 SQVTM and CDR2 ANQGSEA. This CDR3 has 10 residues. Written as DNA, the CDR3 is TGCAGCGTTGATCAGGATACGCAGTATTTT. Protein sequence: CSVDQDTQYF.

This clonotype was observed many times. The rearrangement joins TRBV5-1 to TRBJ2-2, with a weak D call TRBD1 (6 bases). CDR3 length: 14 residues. V dropped 2 bases and J dropped 1 base, with 6 bases sitting between them. Germline CDR1 and CDR2: SGHRS and YFSETQ. CDR3 sequence: CASSLQGNTGELFF. DNA for the CDR3: TGCGCCAGCAGCTTACAGGGGAACACCGGGGAGCTGTTTTTT.

This clonotype showed up many times. This rearrangement joins TRBV28 to TRBJ1-5, with D perhaps TRBD1 (6 bases). This CDR3 is 16 amino acids long. The germline V and J ends were trimmed by 7 bases and 5 bases, with 21 bases remaining between them. The germline CDR1 and CDR2 sequences are MDHEN and SYDVKM. CDR3 nucleotide sequence: TGTGCCAGCACCCCCATCCGGGACATACGGGATCAGCCCCAGCATTTT. It is translated as CASTPIRDIRDQPQHF.

This clonotype was counted many times. V usage is TRBV9 and J usage is TRBJ2-7; TRBD1 or TRBD2 may be the D gene (5 bases each). CDR1 SGDLS and CDR2 YYNGEE come from the germline V gene. CDR3 length: 14 residues. Deletions cut 4 bases from V and 4 bases from J, with 15 bases between. The CDR3 DNA reads as TGTGCCAGCAGCCCCTCCCCGAGGGGTTACGAGCAGTACTTC. Translating it yields CASSPSPRGYEQYF.

V usage is TRBV14 and J usage is TRBJ1-1, with D possibly TRBD1 on 5 matching bases. Per the germline V gene, CDR1 is SGHDN and CDR2 is FVKESK. The CDR3 has 16 amino acids. The V end was cut by 1 base, the J end by 1 base, with 13 bases between. The CDR3 sequence is CASSQVGVLRNTEAFF. The DNA of the CDR3 is TGTGCCAGCAGCCAAGTAGGGGTCCTCAGGAACACTGAAGCTTTCTTT.

This clonotype was seen repeatedly, ten times or more. The CDR3 sequence: CASSPTGDRGMTEAFF. DNA for the CDR3: TGTGCCAGCTCACCAACGGGGGACAGGGGGATGACTGAAGCTTTCTTT. This rearrangement joins TRBV18 to TRBJ1-1, with 11 bases fitting TRBD1. The V gene end was trimmed by 2 bases and the J gene end by 5 bases; junction bases not matched to a gene: 7. This CDR3 has 16 amino acids. Germline CDR1 is KGHSH and CDR2 is LQKENI.

This clonotype was observed many times. This rearrangement joins TRBV20-1 to TRBJ1-2; 7 bases map to TRBD1. This CDR3 has 11 residues. The germline gives CDR1 DFQATT, CDR2 SNEGSKA (reference sequence). The CDR3 DNA reads as TGCAGGTCACAGGGGTACTATGGCTACACCTTC. Residues: CRSQGYYGYTF.

This clonotype appeared many times. The chain combines TRBV11-2 with TRBJ2-5; 8 positions agree with TRBD2. Trimming at V came to 5 bases and at J to 9 bases, leaving 20 bases not matched to a gene. In germline, CDR1 is SGHAT, CDR2 FQNNGV. The CDR3 extends over 17 amino acids. This CDR3 reads CASSHMAYKTSESPQYF. In DNA form, the CDR3 reads TGTGCCAGCAGCCACATGGCATATAAGACTAGCGAAAGCCCCCAGTACTTC.

V usage is TRBV6-2 or TRBV6-3 and J usage is TRBJ2-2; the match to TRBD2 covers 14 bases. Trimming at V came to 4 bases and at J to 8 bases, leaving 9 bases not matched to a gene. The CDR3 sequence is 17 residues long. Germline V CDR1 and CDR2: MNHEY, SVGEGT. The DNA of the CDR3 is TGTGCCAGCAGTTGGGGGGGACTAGCGGGAGAAGGTGGGGAGCTGTTTTTT. Amino acids: CASSWGGLAGEGGELFF.

This clonotype was picked up many times. As DNA, the CDR3 is TGTGCCAGCAGCCGCGACAGGTCTTATGAGCAGTTCTTC. Its protein product is CASSRDRSYEQFF. The chain is built from TRBV11-2 and TRBJ2-1, with D possibly being TRBD1 (6 bases). The CDR3 contains 13 residues. The germline gives CDR1 SGHAT, CDR2 FQNNGV. Trimming removed 5 bases at V and 8 bases at J, with 13 bases between.

This clonotype was seen at least ten times. The chain couples TRBV7-6 to TRBJ1-5; no reliable D call. The V end lost 1 base, the J end lost 11 bases, and 12 bases lay between the germline ends. Per the germline V gene, CDR1 is SGHVS and CDR2 is FNYEAQ. The CDR3 sequence is 13 residues long. Here the CDR3 DNA reads TGTGCCAGCAGCTTAGAGCGCTCCCGTGCCCAGCATTTT. Its protein product is CASSLERSRAQHF.

This clonotype was observed at least ten times. At one of its ends the junction is not consistent with the germline gene, which may arise from a read error. The chain is built from TRBV20-1 and TRBJ1-1, with D possibly matching TRBD1 (5 bases). CDR1 DFQATT and CDR2 SNEGSKA come from the germline V gene (reference sequence). The CDR3 is made up of 13 amino acids. The CDR3 DNA reads as TGCAGTTCTAGTAGGGGCATTAACACTGAAGCTTTCTTT. Its translation is CSSSRGINTEAFF.

This clonotype showed up just a few times. This chain connects TRBV4-3 to TRBJ1-4; D unclear. Germline V gene data show CDR1 as LGHNA and CDR2 as YSLEER. The CDR3 loop spans 15 amino acids. V lost 0 bases and J lost 6, with 11 bases in between. CDR3 sequence (DNA): TGCGCCAGCAGCCAAGATCGCCACGCAGATGAAAAACTGTTTTTT. This translates into CASSQDRHADEKLFF.

This clonotype was detected many times. J is TRBJ1-5 and V is TRBV27; D is uncertain. CDR3 length equals 13 residues. The germline gives CDR1 MNHEY, CDR2 SMNVEV (reference sequence). V was cut by 6 bases and J by 2 bases, with 8 bases left in between. CDR3 DNA: TGTGCCAGCAGACCTCTGGGCAATCAGCCCCAGCATTTT. Translated: CASRPLGNQPQHF.

This clonotype was counted at least ten times. The chain recombines TRBV18 with TRBJ1-6, with D possibly matching TRBD1 (5 bases). Per germline, CDR1 KGHSH and CDR2 LQKENI. The V gene lost 5 bases and the J gene lost 9 bases, with 20 bases spanning the gap. CDR3 length: 16 residues. CDR3 sequence reads: CASSSPAGGRSSPLHF. CDR3 nucleotides: TGTGCCAGCTCATCCCCTGCGGGGGGAAGGAGTTCACCCCTCCACTTT.

The chain combines TRBV7-9 with TRBJ1-2, with D tentatively TRBD1 (5 bases). The CDR3 runs 14 residues. CDR1 and CDR2 from the germline V gene are SEHNR and FQNEAQ (reference sequence). The V end lost 4 bases, the J end lost 3 bases, and 12 bases lay between the germline ends. CDR3 bases: TGTGCCAGCAGCTCTGACAGTGGGGACTATGGCTACACCTTC. Translation gives CASSSDSGDYGYTF.

This clonotype turned up a few times. V and J are TRBV6-2 or TRBV6-3 and TRBJ2-3; possibly TRBD2 for D (6 bases). The CDR3 is 16 residues long. The germline gives CDR1 MNHEY, CDR2 SVGEGT. Trimming shortened V by 2 bases and J by 9 bases, and 21 bases separated the two germline ends. The CDR3 nucleotides read TGTGCCAGCAGTTACCCCCTAGGCGGGGATACGGAGACGCAGTATTTT. This encodes CASSYPLGGDTETQYF.

V gene TRBV10-2 combines with J gene TRBJ2-7; D unclear. Trimming stripped 7 bases from V and 0 bases from J, with 16 bases between. This CDR3 has 15 residues. Germline V lookup: CDR1 WSHSY, CDR2 SAAADI. CDR3 in amino acids: CASKPNRAASYEQYF. CDR3 DNA sequence: TGCGCCAGCAAACCGAATAGGGCCGCCTCCTACGAGCAGTACTTC.

The chain couples TRBV19 to TRBJ2-7, with 9 bases identical to TRBD1. CDR3 length equals 15 residues. Trimming at V came to 1 base and at J to 5 bases, leaving 6 bases not matched to a gene. CDR1 is LNHDA, CDR2 SQIVND, per germline (reference sequence). CDR3 DNA sequence: TGTGCCAGTAGTATAGCCGGGACAGGGTTCCACGAGCAGTACTTC. Translated: CASSIAGTGFHEQYF.

This chain uses TRBV19 with TRBJ2-3, with 9 nucleotides matching TRBD1. Trimming cost V 5 bases and J 5 bases; bases outside gene matches: 5. Germline-derived CDR1 and CDR2 are LNHDA and SQIVND (reference sequence). There are 14 residues in the CDR3. The CDR3 spells CASSLQGAGDTQYF. The CDR3 region has the DNA TGTGCCAGTAGTCTACAGGGGGCAGGAGATACGCAGTATTTT.

This clonotype was found many times. The J gene is TRBJ1-4, the V gene TRBV12-3 or TRBV12-4; 9 bases fit TRBD1. The CDR3 is 15 residues long. V was pared by 3 bases and J by 8 bases, with 7 bases of the junction left unmatched. Here the CDR3 reads CASSFNRGLGEKLFF. Written as DNA, the CDR3 is TGTGCCAGCAGTTTCAACAGGGGGCTGGGGGAAAAACTGTTTTTT.

This chain links TRBV7-9 with TRBJ1-3; D uncertain. The ends were cut back, 6 bases at V and 1 base at J, with 13 bases in the middle. The CDR3 spans 15 residues. The germline V gene encodes CDR1 SEHNR and CDR2 FQNEAQ (reference sequence). The CDR3 reads CASRVIWDSGNTIYF. The CDR3 DNA reads as TGTGCCAGCAGGGTTATCTGGGATTCTGGAAACACCATATATTTT. Based on the CDR3 plus reference TRBV7-9 and TRBJ1-3, the full variable domain is DTGVSQNPRHKITKRGQNVTFRCDPISEHNRLYWYRQTLGQGPEFLTYFQNEAQLEKSRLLSDRFSAERPKGSFSTLEIQRTEQGDSAMYLCASRVIWDSGNTIYFGEGSWLTVV.

This clonotype has a handful of counts. This chain connects TRBV28 to TRBJ1-1, with 8 bases identical to TRBD1. This CDR3 is built from 14 residues. The germline gives CDR1 MDHEN, CDR2 SYDVKM. The junction had 5 bases not matched to a gene; V was cut back by 5 bases and J by 3 bases. The CDR3 nucleotides are TGTGCCAGCAGTGTGGGACAGGCCGACACTGAAGCTTTCTTT. Protein product: CASSVGQADTEAFF.

Only a few counts were recorded for this clonotype. J is TRBJ2-5 and V is TRBV29-1, with D hard to call. There are 13 residues in the CDR3. Germline-derived CDR1 and CDR2 are SQVTM and ANQGSEA. V was cut by 3 bases and J by 5 bases, with 13 bases left in between. CDR3 DNA sequence: TGCAGCGTTGACTTGGGCTCCTGGGAGACCCAGTACTTC. It is translated as CSVDLGSWETQYF.

This clonotype was recorded a few times. J is TRBJ2-7 and V is TRBV24-1; D might be TRBD2 (6 bases). CDR3 length: 14 amino acids. With 4 bases removed from V and 5 bases from J, the gap between germline ends came to 14 bases. Germline V gene sequence: CDR1 KGHDR, CDR2 SFDVKD. The CDR3 DNA reads TGTGCCACCAGTGAGTCCGGGACTTCGGACGAGCAGTACTTC. Translated: CATSESGTSDEQYF.